These 21 T cell receptor beta chains were all obtained from the same sample, sequenced in a study of shared clonotypes between healthy human individuals. Assay: immunoSEQ multiplex PCR; the TCRdb copy retains only in-frame clones and omits some. The sample has roughly 2.4 million clones; 90% to 97% are singletons. Sequencing was carried out using naive CD4+ T cells sorted from blood. As for subset: CD45RA+ positively selected. These receptor sequences come from a man younger than 35 in good health.

The chain has TRBV2 and TRBJ2-2, with D hard to call. This CDR3 has 15 amino acids. V lost 3 bases and J lost 2, with 10 bases in between. Germline assignment: CDR1 SNHLY and CDR2 FYNNEI. The chain's CDR3 is CASSDSVGNTGELFF. The CDR3 nucleotides are TGTGCCAGCAGTGACAGTGTCGGTAACACCGGGGAGCTGTTTTTT.

As to this clone: This sample also contains other DNA sequences that code for the same CDR3. The chain links TRBV5-1 to TRBJ2-5, with 9 nucleotides matching TRBD1. Per germline, CDR1 SGHRS and CDR2 YFSETQ. The CDR3 has 14 residues. The V and J ends lost 4 bases and 2 bases, in that order; junction bases with no gene match: 3. CDR3 sequence: CASSVGTGQETQYF. The CDR3 DNA reads as TGCGCCAGCAGCGTAGGGACAGGGCAAGAGACCCAGTACTTC.

The rearrangement joins TRBV5-4 to TRBJ2-1, with TRBD1 matching 8 bases. Germline values: CDR1 SGHNT, CDR2 YYREEE (reference sequence). The V segment lost 4 bases and the J segment 6 bases; nucleotides outside the gene matches: 12. The CDR3 covers 16 residues. CDR3 bases: TGTGCCAGCAGCGCCAGGGGACAGGACATCAGCAATGAGCAGTTCTTC. It specifies CASSARGQDISNEQFF.

This sequence joins TRBV6-1 and TRBJ2-7; 8 nucleotides align to TRBD2. The CDR3 has 16 amino acids. The ends lost 4 bases at V and 0 bases at J; junction bases unmatched: 8. Per the germline V gene, CDR1 is MNHNS and CDR2 is SASEGT. Written as DNA, the CDR3 is TGTGCCAGCAGTGGGGTAGGAGCGGGGGTCTCCTACGAGCAGTACTTC. This codes for CASSGVGAGVSYEQYF.

The rearrangement uses TRBV6-1 and TRBJ2-6; perhaps TRBD1 as D (5 bases). Per the germline V gene, CDR1 is MNHNS and CDR2 is SASEGT. This CDR3 has 14 residues. The V gene lost 5 bases and the J gene lost 3 bases, with 8 bases spanning the gap. CDR3 DNA sequence: TGTGCCAGCAGTCAGGGTGGTGGGGCCAACGTCCTGACTTTC. This translates into CASSQGGGANVLTF.

The chain joins TRBV4-3 to TRBJ2-7; D is tentatively TRBD1 or TRBD2 (6 bases each). V was cut by 0 bases and J by 7 bases, with 13 bases left in between. CDR3 length: 14 amino acids. Germline CDR1 and CDR2: LGHNA and YSLEER. The CDR3 loop is CASSQDLGGGEQYF. CDR3 coding DNA: TGCGCCAGCAGCCAAGATCTGGGGGGCGGAGAGCAGTACTTC.

The V gene is TRBV2, the J gene TRBJ2-3, with TRBD2 matching over 8 bases. Germline V gene sequence: CDR1 SNHLY, CDR2 FYNNEI. The V and J ends lost 6 bases and 3 bases, in that order; junction bases with no gene match: 8. The CDR3 is 15 amino acids. CDR3 nucleotides: TGTGCCAGCAGGGGGGTCGGGAGGGTTACAGATACGCAGTATTTT. Translated, it gives CASRGVGRVTDTQYF. Full variable domain (rest looked up from reference TRBV2 and TRBJ2-3): EPEVTQTPSHQVTQMGQEVILRCVPISNHLYFYWYRQILGQKVEFLVSFYNNEISEKSEIFDDQFSVERPDGSNFTLKIRSTKLEDSAMYFCASRGVGRVTDTQYFGPGTRLTVL.

As to this clone: Other DNA variants within this sample encode the same CDR3. This chain joins TRBV7-2 and TRBJ2-3; no clear D. The CDR3 totals 13 residues. Trimming pared 1 base from V and 5 bases from J, leaving 7 bases between. Germline V CDR1 and CDR2: SGHTA, FQGNSA. CDR3 DNA sequence: TGTGCCAGCAGCTTAGGTGGTAGAGATACGCAGTATTTT. It specifies CASSLGGRDTQYF.

DNA for the CDR3: TGTGCCAGCAGTTTTCATACCGGGACTAATCCCCAGTACTTC. As protein: CASSFHTGTNPQYF. The chain couples TRBV6-5 to TRBJ2-7; 7 bases match TRBD2. The CDR3 has 14 residues. J was trimmed by 10 bases and V by 4 bases; bases with no gene match: 13. Germline V lookup: CDR1 MNHEY, CDR2 SVGAGI.

The chain recombines TRBV6-5 with TRBJ1-2; perhaps TRBD1 as D (5 bases). The germline V and J ends were trimmed by 2 bases and 3 bases, with 10 bases remaining between them. CDR1 is MNHEY, CDR2 SVGAGI, per germline. The CDR3 covers 14 residues. The CDR3 DNA follows: TGTGCCAGCAGTTACAGGAGAGGGGACTATGGCTACACCTTC. This encodes CASSYRRGDYGYTF.

The V call is TRBV4-3, the J call TRBJ1-2; D is uncertain. Germline lookup yields CDR1 LGHNA and CDR2 YSLEER. The CDR3 contains 14 residues. V lost 0 bases and J 5 bases, leaving 10 bases between the germline ends. CDR3 amino acids: CASSQESQRYGYTF. The CDR3 DNA sequence: TGCGCCAGCAGCCAAGAAAGCCAGCGATATGGCTACACCTTC.

The chain links TRBV4-1 to TRBJ1-2; possible D gene TRBD1, 5 bases. Trimming pared 3 bases from V and 4 bases from J, leaving 12 bases between. The CDR3 totals 14 residues. Germline assignment: CDR1 MGHRA and CDR2 YSYEKL. The CDR3 sequence: CASSHTTTVYGYTF. Written as DNA, the CDR3 is TGCGCCAGCAGCCACACTACGACAGTCTATGGCTACACCTTC.

This clone occurred a few times. The J gene is TRBJ1-1, the V gene TRBV2, with 8 bases lining up with TRBD1. V lost 6 bases to trimming and J lost 7 bases; unmatched junction nucleotides: 7. The CDR3 sequence is 13 residues long. Per germline, CDR1 SNHLY and CDR2 FYNNEI. The CDR3 loop is CASSDRGKGEAFF. The CDR3 nucleotides are TGTGCCAGCAGCGACAGGGGAAAGGGTGAAGCTTTCTTT.

The V call is TRBV28, the J call TRBJ1-1, with D uncertain. CDR3 length: 11 residues. V lost 8 bases and J lost 9, with 13 bases in between. Germline CDR1 and CDR2: MDHEN and SYDVKM. CDR3 residues: CASRNPWKAFF. As DNA, the CDR3 is TGTGCCAGCCGAAACCCCTGGAAAGCTTTCTTT.

DNA of the CDR3: TGTGCCAGCAGTTTAACTAGCGGGGGGCCGGAAGAGACCCAGTACTTC. Its translation is CASSLTSGGPEETQYF. This chain joins TRBV28 and TRBJ2-5, with 12 bases aligning to TRBD2. The CDR3 length is 16 residues. The V and J ends lost 2 bases and 3 bases, in that order; junction bases with no gene match: 4. Germline CDR1 and CDR2: MDHEN and SYDVKM.

The rearrangement joins TRBV2 to TRBJ1-1, with D possibly being TRBD1 (5 bases). Trimming took 4 bases from V and 0 from J, leaving 12 bases between them. This CDR3 is built from 15 residues. Germline values: CDR1 SNHLY, CDR2 FYNNEI. The CDR3 DNA reads TGTGCCAGCAGTGGGGGGAGGTTAATGAACACTGAAGCTTTCTTT. Translation gives CASSGGRLMNTEAFF.

This clone was picked up one time. V is TRBV5-1 and J is TRBJ1-3; D is unclear. V was pared by 0 bases and J by 1 base, with 8 bases between. This CDR3 has 15 residues. Germline V gene data show CDR1 as SGHRS and CDR2 as YFSETQ. The CDR3 loop is CASSLDSRSGNTIYF. CDR3 nucleotides: TGCGCCAGCAGCTTGGACTCCCGATCTGGAAACACCATATATTTT.

The chain carries TRBV9 and TRBJ2-3; TRBD2 aligns across 9 bases. The CDR3 has 16 residues. V lost 4 bases, J lost 2 bases, and 8 bases stayed unmatched. Germline lookup yields CDR1 SGDLS and CDR2 YYNGEE. The CDR3, as DNA: TGTGCCAGCAGCTTTGGTAGCGGGGGAAACACAGATACGCAGTATTTT. Residues: CASSFGSGGNTDTQYF.

CDR3 region: CASSSSGGRAEQYF. CDR3 nucleotide sequence: TGTGCCAGCAGTTCCTCCGGCGGGAGGGCAGAGCAGTACTTC. The chain joins TRBV6-5 to TRBJ2-7; 9 nucleotides agree with TRBD2. The trim removed 4 bases at V and 7 bases at J, leaving 8 bases unmatched. Germline V CDR1 and CDR2: MNHEY, SVGAGI. CDR3 length: 14 amino acids.

V gene TRBV6-1 combines with J gene TRBJ2-5; unclear D gene. Trimming took off 2 bases at V and 1 base at J, with 11 bases between the two ends. From germline, CDR1 is MNHNS and CDR2 SASEGT. This CDR3 has 15 amino acids. Written as DNA, the CDR3 is TGTGCCAGCAGTGAACCGATGGACGGCCAAGAGACCCAGTACTTC. Amino acids: CASSEPMDGQETQYF.

V usage is TRBV7-9 and J usage is TRBJ1-2; TRBD1 aligns across 7 bases. Per germline, CDR1 SEHNR and CDR2 FQNEAQ (reference sequence). With 6 bases clipped from V and 5 bases from J, the junction kept 12 bases outside the gene matches. The length of the CDR3 is 15 residues. In nucleotides, the CDR3 is TGTGCCAGCAGTTTAAGCTGGGACAGAGCATATGGCTACACCTTC. This gives the protein CASSLSWDRAYGYTF. The full variable domain, with the rest looked up from reference TRBV7-9 and TRBJ1-2, is DTGVSQNPRHKITKRGQNVTFRCDPISEHNRLYWYRQTLGQGPEFLTYFQNEAQLEKSRLLSDRFSAERPKGSFSTLEIQRTEQGDSAMYLCASSLSWDRAYGYTFGSGTRLTVV.